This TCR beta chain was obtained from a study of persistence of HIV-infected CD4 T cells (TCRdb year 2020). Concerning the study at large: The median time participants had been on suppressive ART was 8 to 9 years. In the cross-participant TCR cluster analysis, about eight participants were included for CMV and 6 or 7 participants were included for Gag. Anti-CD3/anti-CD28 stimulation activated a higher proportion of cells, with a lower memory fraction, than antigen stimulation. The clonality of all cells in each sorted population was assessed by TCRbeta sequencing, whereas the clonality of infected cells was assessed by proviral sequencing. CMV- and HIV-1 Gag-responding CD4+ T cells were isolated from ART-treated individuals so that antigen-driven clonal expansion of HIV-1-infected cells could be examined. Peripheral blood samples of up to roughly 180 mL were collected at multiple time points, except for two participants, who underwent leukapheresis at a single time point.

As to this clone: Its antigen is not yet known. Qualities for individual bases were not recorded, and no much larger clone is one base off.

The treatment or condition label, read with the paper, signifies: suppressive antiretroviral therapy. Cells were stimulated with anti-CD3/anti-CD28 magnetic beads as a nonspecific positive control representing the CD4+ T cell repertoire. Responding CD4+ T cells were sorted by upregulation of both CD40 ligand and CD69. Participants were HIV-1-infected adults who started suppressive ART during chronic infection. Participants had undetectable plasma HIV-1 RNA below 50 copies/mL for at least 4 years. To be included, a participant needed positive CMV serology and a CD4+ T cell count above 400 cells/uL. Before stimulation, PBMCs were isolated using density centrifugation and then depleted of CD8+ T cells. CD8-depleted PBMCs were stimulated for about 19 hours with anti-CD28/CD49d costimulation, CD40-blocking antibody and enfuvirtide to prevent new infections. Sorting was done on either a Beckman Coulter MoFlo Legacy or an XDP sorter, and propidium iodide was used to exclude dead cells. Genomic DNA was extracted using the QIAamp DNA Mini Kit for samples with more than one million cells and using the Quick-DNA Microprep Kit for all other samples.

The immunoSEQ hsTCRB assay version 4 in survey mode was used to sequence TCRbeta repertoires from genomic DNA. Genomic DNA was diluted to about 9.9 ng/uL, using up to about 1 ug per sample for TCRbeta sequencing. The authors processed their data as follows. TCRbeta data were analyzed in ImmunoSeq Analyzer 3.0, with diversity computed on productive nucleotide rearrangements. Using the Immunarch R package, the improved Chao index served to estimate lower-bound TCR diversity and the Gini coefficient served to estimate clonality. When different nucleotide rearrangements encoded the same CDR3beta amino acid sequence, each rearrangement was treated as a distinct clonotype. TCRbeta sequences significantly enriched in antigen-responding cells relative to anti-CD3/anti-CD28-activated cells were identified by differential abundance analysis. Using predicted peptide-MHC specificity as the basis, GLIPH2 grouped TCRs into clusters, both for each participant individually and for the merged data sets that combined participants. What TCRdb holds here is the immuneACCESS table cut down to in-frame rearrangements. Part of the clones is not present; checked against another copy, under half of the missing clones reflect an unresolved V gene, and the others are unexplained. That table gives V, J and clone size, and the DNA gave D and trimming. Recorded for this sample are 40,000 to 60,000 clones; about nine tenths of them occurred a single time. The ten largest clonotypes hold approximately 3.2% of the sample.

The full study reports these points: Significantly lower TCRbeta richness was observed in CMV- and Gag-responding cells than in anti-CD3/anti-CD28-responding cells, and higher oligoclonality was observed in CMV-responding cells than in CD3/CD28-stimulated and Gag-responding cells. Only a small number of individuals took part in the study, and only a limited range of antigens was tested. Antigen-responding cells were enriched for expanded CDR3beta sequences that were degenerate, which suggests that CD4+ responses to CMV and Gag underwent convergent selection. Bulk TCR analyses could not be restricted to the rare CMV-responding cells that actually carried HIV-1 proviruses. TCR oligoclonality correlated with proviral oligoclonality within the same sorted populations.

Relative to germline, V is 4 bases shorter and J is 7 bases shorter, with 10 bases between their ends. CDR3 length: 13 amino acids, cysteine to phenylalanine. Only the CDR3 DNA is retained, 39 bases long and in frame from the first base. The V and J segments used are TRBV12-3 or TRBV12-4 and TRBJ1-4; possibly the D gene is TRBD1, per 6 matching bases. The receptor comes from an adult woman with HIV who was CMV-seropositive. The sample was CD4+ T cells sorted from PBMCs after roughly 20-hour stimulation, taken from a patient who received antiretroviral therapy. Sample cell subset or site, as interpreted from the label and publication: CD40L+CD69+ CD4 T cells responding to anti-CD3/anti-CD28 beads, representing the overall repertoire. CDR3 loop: CASSWGRGEKLFF. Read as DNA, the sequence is TGTGCCAGCAGTTGGGGGCGGGGTGAAAAACTGTTTTTT.